Below are 5 T cell receptor beta chains sequenced from a single sample in a study of molecular identifiers for immune sequencing clone quantification. TCRdb processed the PCR reads anew with MiXCR; each CDR3 protein has one entry. Among roughly 97,000 distinct CDR3 sequences listed, 24% were seen once. Sequencing was carried out using naive CD8+ T cells from blood, with Jurkat cell RNA spiked in. Indicated subset: FACS-sorted CD8+CD4-CCR7+CD45RA+ naive T cells. The receptors stem from a human donor in good health. Some libraries in this study had Jurkat cell RNA spiked in.

This clonotype has ten or more counts. The V call is TRBV29-1, the J call TRBJ2-5; TRBD2 agrees at 16 bases. From germline, CDR1 is SQVTM and CDR2 ANQGSEA. The CDR3 extends over 15 amino acids. V lost 3 bases to trimming and J lost 4 bases; unmatched junction nucleotides: 2. The CDR3 protein is CSVEGTSGRAETQYF. CDR3 DNA sequence: TGCAGCGTTGAGGGGACTAGCGGGAGGGCAGAGACCCAGTACTTC.

This clonotype was counted a few times. A single base separates this from a much larger clone, so it may be a read error. The chain has TRBV30 and TRBJ1-4; D may be TRBD1 (5 bases). The germline CDR1 and CDR2 sequences are GTSNPN and SVGIG (reference sequence). The CDR3 is 14 amino acids. CDR3 residues: CAWSVRGENVKLFF. CDR3 in DNA: TGTGCCTGGAGTGTAAGGGGCGAAAATGTAAAACTGTTTTTT.

For this clonotype: An end of the junction does not agree with germline; a read error may underlie this. This chain links TRBV7-9 with TRBJ2-4, with TRBD2 matching over 8 bases. The CDR3 spans 15 residues. Per the germline V gene, CDR1 is SEHNR and CDR2 is FQNEAQ (reference sequence). CDR3 DNA: TGTGCCAGCAGCTTAGCCGGACTAGCCAAAGACATTCAGTACTTC. Protein product: CASSLAGLAKDIQYF.

A word on this clonotype: A much larger clone lies a single base off, so this may be a read error. The CDR3 nucleotides read TGTGCCAGCACCCTGGGCGGGGGTAGCGAAAAACTGTTTTTT. Its translation is CASTLGGGSEKLFF. V usage is TRBV6-2 or TRBV6-3 and J usage is TRBJ1-4, with D maybe TRBD1 (5 bases). The germline V gene has CDR1 MNHEY and CDR2 SVGEGT. V was trimmed by 7 bases and J by 8 bases, leaving 17 bases between them. The CDR3 length is 14 residues.

The V gene is TRBV6-2 or TRBV6-3, the J gene TRBJ1-5; the match to TRBD1 covers 8 bases. Germline values: CDR1 MNHEY, CDR2 SVGEGT. The trim removed 11 bases at V and 2 bases at J, leaving 20 bases unmatched. CDR3 length equals 18 residues. CDR3 in amino acids: CAGKNRDRRDEGNQPQHF. CDR3 nucleotides: TGTGCCGGAAAAAACCGGGACAGGAGAGATGAGGGCAATCAGCCCCAGCATTTT.